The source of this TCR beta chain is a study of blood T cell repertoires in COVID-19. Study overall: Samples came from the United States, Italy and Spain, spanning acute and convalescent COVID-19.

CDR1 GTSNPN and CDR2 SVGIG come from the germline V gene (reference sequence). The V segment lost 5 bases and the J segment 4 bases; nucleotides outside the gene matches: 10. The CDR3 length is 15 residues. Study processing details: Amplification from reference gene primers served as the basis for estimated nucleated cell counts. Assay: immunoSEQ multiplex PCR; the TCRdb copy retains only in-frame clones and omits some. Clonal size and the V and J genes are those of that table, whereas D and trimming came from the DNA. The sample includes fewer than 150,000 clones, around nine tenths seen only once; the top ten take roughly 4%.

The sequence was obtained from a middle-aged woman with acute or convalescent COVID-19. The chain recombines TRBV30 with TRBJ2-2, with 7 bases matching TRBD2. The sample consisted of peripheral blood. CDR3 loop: CAWLTSERGTGELFF. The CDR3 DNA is TGTGCCTGGCTAACTAGCGAACGGGGCACCGGGGAGCTGTTTTTT.